The entry below gives a single T cell receptor beta chain sequence along with its context. This clonotype has a count of ten or more. What this receptor recognizes is not known. Base qualities are not recorded, but no much larger clone differs from it by a single base. CDR1 is given as GTSNPN and CDR2 as SVGIG, both from the germline V gene (reference sequence). CDR3 length: 15 amino acids, cysteine to phenylalanine. Only the CDR3 DNA stays, 45 bases, in frame from base 1. Trimming removed 1 base from V and 4 bases from J, leaving 17 bases between the germline ends. The data belong to a study of T-cell memory formation after mild COVID-19 (dated by TCRdb to 2020 to 2022). Some background on the complete study: TCR sequence clusters from the two donors were found to be largely donor specific. T-cell clones expanding and contracting after mild COVID-19 in two donors were tracked by longitudinal TCRalpha and TCRbeta repertoire sequencing. The cohort was made up of two young adult volunteers, one female and one male, who were previously healthy. General conclusions and limits of the study: Balanced CD4/CD8 phenotypes were observed for clones contracting from day 15 to 85, whereas a bias towards CD4+ was observed for a second wave of clones expanding from day 15 to 37. The second-wave clones that peaked on day 37 were not confirmed to be SARS-CoV-2 specific. Contracting CD4+ clones were found mainly in CM and EM memory subsets, while CD8+ clones were enriched in EMRA. The study covered only a couple of mild cases, and larger cohorts including severe cases with pre-infection samples were considered necessary. The detection of some responding clones in pre-infection memory suggests that pre-existing cross-reactive memory T cells joined the SARS-CoV-2 response.

The instrument given in TCRdb is Illumina NovaSeq 6000. TCRalpha and TCRbeta cDNA libraries were built by 5'RACE with constant-segment primers, adding sample barcodes and unique molecular identifiers. RNA was extracted from every sample with Trizol reagent. Libraries were amplified in two PCR steps, with a second sample barcode and Illumina TruSeq adapters added in the second step. Sequencing of libraries was performed on an Illumina NovaSeq with 2 x 150 bp paired-end reads. The paper's processing steps were these. With migec v1.2.7, reads were demultiplexed and then collapsed into UMI-guided consensus sequences. Using mixcr v2.1.11, UMI consensuses were aligned to TRA and TRB V and J templates and then assembled into clonotypes. Clonotypes were classified as expanded or contracted when called significant by both edgeR and NoisET, with noise models trained on biological replicates. For edgeR calls, a false discovery rate-adjusted p below 0.01 and a log2 fold-change threshold of 1 were applied. As an exploratory analysis of dynamics, max-normalized trajectories of the 1000 most abundant clonotypes were examined with PCA combined with hierarchical clustering. Each responding clone was given a CD4 or CD8 phenotype based on the CD4+ and CD8+ repertoires, which had been sequenced separately. TCRdb's own reprocessing of the public reads used fastp at Q25 and MiXCR and kept productive beta chains. Each CDR3 protein gets just one entry, which takes the most common genes and DNA from the rows behind it. It is TCRdb's table, rather than the study itself, that gives the V and J calls and clone size. This sample holds 280,000 or so distinct CDR3 sequences; approximately 19% were observed only once. More than 20% of the sample is held by the ten biggest clonotypes.

PBMCs were isolated by Ficoll-Paque density gradient centrifugation. The material sequenced was PBMCs or a T cell subset sorted from them (not recorded which). The receptor chain draws on TRBV30 and TRBJ2-7; D gene: possibly TRBD2, on 5 matching bases. This TCR was sampled from a young man who had mild COVID-19 (a few samples of this study predate the infection). The sample titles of this study are shuffled in the database, so cell type and time point are left out; the donor was told from shared clones. The DNA reads TGTGCCTGGAGTGCTGGACTCCCAGTGATTTACGAGCAGTACTTC. Translated, this gives CAWSAGLPVIYEQYF.